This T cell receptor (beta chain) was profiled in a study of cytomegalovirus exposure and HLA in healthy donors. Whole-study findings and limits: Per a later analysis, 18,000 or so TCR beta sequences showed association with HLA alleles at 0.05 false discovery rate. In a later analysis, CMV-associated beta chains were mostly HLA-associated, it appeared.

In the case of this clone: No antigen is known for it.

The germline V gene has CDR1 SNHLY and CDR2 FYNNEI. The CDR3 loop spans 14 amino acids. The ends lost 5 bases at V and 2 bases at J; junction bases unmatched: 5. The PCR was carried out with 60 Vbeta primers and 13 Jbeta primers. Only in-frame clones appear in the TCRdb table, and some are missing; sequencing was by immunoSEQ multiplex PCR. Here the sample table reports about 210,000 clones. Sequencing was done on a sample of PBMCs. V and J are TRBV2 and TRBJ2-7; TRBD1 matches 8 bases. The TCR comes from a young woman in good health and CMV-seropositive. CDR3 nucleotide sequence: TGTGCCAGCAGTATGACAGGGGAGGCCTACGAGCAGTACTTC. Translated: CASSMTGEAYEQYF.